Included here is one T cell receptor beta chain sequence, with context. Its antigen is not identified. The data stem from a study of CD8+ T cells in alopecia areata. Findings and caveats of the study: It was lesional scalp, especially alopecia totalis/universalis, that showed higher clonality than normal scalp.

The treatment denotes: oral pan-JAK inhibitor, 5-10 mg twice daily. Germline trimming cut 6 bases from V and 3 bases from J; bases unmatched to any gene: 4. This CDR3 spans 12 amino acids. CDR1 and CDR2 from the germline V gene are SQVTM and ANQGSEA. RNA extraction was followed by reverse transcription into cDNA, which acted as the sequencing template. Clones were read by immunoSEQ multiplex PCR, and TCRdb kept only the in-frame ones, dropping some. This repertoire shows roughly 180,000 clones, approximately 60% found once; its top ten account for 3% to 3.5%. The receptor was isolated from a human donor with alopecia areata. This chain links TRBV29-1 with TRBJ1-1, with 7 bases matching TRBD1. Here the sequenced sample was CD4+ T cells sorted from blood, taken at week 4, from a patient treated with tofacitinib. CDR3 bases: TGCAGCGTCGTAGACAGGGACACTGAAGCTTTCTTT. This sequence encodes CSVVDRDTEAFF.